This T cell receptor beta chain was sequenced for a study of vaccination effects on CD4 cells after COVID-19. Regarding the study as a whole: Marked clonal contraction of infection- and vaccine-induced clones was seen late after vaccination.

Assay: immunoSEQ multiplex PCR; the TCRdb copy retains only in-frame clones and omits some. The sample consists of tens of thousands of clones, more than 70% of them appearing once. This clone was seen only a few times. Antigen: not known. V shed 4 bases and J shed 4 bases, with 17 bases lying between them. From germline, CDR1 is SGDLS and CDR2 YYNGEE. This CDR3 is built from 15 residues. Under the ViraFEST assay, PBMC were stimulated with viral peptide pools so that antigen-specific CD4+ T cells expanded. Sequencing was performed afterwards. The authors isolated CD4+ T cells after about 10 days of culture. The study found no prior SARS-CoV-2 infection in the vaccine recipients, who tested negative for nucleocapsid antibodies.

This specimen consisted of CD4+ T cells from PBMCs cultured with HCoV-NL63 spike peptides, obtained before COVID-19 vaccination. The chain carries TRBV9 and TRBJ1-1; TRBD1 might be the D (5 bases). This clonotype was sampled from a human donor who received a COVID-19 vaccine. The CDR3: CASSTLGQGVTEAFF. Written as DNA, the CDR3 is TGTGCCAGCAGCACTTTGGGGCAGGGAGTCACTGAAGCTTTCTTT.